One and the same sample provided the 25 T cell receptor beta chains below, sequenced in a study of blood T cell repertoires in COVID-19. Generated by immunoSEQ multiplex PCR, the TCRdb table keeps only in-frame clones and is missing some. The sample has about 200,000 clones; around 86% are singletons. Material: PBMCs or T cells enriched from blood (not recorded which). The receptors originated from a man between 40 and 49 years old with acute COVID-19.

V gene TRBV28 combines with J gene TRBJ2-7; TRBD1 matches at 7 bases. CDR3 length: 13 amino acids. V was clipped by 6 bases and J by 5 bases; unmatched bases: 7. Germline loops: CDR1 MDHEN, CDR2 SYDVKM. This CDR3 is CASRTGTANEQYF. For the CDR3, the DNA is TGTGCCAGCAGGACCGGGACAGCCAACGAGCAGTACTTC.

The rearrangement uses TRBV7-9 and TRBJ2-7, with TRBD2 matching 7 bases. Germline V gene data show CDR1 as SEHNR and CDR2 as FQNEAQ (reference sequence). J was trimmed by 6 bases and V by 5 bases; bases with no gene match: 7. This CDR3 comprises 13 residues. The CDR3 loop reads CASSPGLGFEQYF. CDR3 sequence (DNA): TGTGCCAGCAGCCCCGGACTAGGTTTCGAGCAGTACTTC.

The CDR3 loop reads CASSARITDTQYF. DNA of the CDR3: TGTGCCAGCAGTGCCAGGATCACAGATACGCAGTATTTT. V usage is TRBV2 and J usage is TRBJ2-3; D is ambiguous. This CDR3 spans 13 amino acids. The germline CDR1 and CDR2 sequences are SNHLY and FYNNEI. V shed 4 bases and J shed 2 bases, with 7 bases lying between them. The variable domain in full, with the rest retrieved from reference TRBV2 and TRBJ2-3, is EPEVTQTPSHQVTQMGQEVILRCVPISNHLYFYWYRQILGQKVEFLVSFYNNEISEKSEIFDDQFSVERPDGSNFTLKIRSTKLEDSAMYFCASSARITDTQYFGPGTRLTVL.

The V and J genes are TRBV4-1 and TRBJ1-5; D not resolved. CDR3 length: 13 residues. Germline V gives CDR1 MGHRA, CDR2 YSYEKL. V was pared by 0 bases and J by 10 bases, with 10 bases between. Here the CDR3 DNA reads TGCGCCAGCAGCCAAGAAGGAAACAGCCCCCAGCATTTT. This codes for CASSQEGNSPQHF.

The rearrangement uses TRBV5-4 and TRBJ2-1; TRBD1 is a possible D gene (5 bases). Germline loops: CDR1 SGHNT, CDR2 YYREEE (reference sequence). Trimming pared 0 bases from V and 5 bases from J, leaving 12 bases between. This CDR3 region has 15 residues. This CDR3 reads CASSLGTQGDNEQFF. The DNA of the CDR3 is TGTGCCAGCAGCTTGGGGACCCAAGGGGACAATGAGCAGTTCTTC.

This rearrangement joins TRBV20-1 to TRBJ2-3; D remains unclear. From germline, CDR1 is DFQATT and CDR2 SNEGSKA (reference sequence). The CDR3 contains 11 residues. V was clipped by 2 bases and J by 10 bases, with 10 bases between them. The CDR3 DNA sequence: TGCAGTGCTAGATTGACTGACGCGCAGTATTTT. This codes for CSARLTDAQYF.

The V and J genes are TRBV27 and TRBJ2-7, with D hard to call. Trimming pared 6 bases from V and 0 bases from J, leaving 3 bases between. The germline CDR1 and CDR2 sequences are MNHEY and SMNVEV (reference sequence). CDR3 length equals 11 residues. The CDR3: CASRLSYEQYF. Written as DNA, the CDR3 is TGTGCCAGCAGACTCTCCTACGAGCAGTACTTC.

The CDR3 protein is CASSSSRENGYTF. The CDR3 coding sequence is TGCGCCAGCAGCTCTTCTAGAGAAAATGGCTACACCTTC. The V and J genes are TRBV5-1 and TRBJ1-2, with D unresolved. Germline CDR1 and CDR2: SGHRS and YFSETQ. The CDR3 contains 13 residues. The V end lost 3 bases, the J end lost 6 bases, and 12 bases lay between the germline ends.

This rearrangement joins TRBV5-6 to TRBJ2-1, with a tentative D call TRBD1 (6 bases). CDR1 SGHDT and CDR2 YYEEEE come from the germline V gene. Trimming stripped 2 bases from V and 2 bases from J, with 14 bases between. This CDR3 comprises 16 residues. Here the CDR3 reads CASSFRPGGTYNEQFF. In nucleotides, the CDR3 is TGTGCCAGCAGCTTCAGACCTGGGGGCACCTACAATGAGCAGTTCTTC.

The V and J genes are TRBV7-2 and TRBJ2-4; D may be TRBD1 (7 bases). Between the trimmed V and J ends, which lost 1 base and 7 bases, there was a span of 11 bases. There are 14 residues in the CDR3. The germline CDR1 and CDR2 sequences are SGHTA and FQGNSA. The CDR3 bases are TGTGCCAGCAGCTTAGGTCCAGGGGGGAACATTCAGTACTTC. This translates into CASSLGPGGNIQYF.

DNA for the CDR3: TGTGCCACCAGTCTAACGGGGAACACTGAAGCTTTCTTT. Translated: CATSLTGNTEAFF. The chain combines TRBV24-1 with TRBJ1-1; no clear D gene. The ends were cut back, 6 bases at V and 1 base at J, with 8 bases in the middle. The germline CDR1 and CDR2 sequences are KGHDR and SFDVKD. The CDR3 is 13 residues long.

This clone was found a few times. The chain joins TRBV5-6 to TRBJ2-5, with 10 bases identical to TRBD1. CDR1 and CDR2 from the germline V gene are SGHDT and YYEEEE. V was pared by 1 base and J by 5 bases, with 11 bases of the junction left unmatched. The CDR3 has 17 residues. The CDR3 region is CASSLPGTGAGGETQYF. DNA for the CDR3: TGTGCCAGCAGCTTGCCCGGGACAGGGGCAGGAGGGGAGACCCAGTACTTC. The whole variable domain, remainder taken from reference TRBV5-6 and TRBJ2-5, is DAGVTQSPTHLIKTRGQQVTLRCSPKSGHDTVSWYQQALGQGPQFIFQYYEEEERQRGNFPDRFSGHQFPNYSSELNVNALLLGDSALYLCASSLPGTGAGGETQYFGPGTRLLVL.

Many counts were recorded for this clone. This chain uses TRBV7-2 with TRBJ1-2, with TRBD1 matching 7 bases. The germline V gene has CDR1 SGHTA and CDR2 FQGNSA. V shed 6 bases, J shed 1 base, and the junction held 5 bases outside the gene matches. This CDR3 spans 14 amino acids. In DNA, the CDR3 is TGTGCCAGCAGTCGACAGGGAGGTAACTATGGCTACACCTTC. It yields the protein CASSRQGGNYGYTF.

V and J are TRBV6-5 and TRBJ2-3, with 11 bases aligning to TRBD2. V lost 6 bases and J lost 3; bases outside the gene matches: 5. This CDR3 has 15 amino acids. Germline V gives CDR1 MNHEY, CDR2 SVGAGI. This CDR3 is CASSHTSGRTDTQYF. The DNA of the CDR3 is TGTGCCAGCAGCCATACTAGCGGGAGAACAGATACGCAGTATTTT.

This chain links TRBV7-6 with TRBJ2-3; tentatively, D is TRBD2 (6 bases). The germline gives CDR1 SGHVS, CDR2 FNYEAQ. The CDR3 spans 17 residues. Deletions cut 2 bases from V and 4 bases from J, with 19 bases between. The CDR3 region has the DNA TGTGCCAGCAGCTTAATATGGGCATCGGACTATCCAGATACGCAGTATTTT. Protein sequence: CASSLIWASDYPDTQYF.

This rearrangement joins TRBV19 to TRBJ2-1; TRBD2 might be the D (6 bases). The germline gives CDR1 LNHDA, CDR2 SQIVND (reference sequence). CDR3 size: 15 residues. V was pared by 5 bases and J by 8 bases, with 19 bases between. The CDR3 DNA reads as TGTGCCAGTAGTGCTCTCGGGGGTATGATATATGAGCAGTTCTTC. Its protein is CASSALGGMIYEQFF.

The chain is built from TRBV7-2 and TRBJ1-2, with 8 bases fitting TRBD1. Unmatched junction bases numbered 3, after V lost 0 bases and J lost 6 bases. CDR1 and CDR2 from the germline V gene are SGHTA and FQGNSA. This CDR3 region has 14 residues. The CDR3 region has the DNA TGTGCCAGCAGCTTAGCGGTGACAGGGGATGGCTACACCTTC. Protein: CASSLAVTGDGYTF.

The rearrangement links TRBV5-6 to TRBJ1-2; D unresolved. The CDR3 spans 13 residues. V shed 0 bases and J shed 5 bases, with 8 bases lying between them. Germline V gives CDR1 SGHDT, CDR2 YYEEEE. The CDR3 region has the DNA TGTGCCAGCAGCTTGGACCAGAATTATGGCTACACCTTC. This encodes CASSLDQNYGYTF.

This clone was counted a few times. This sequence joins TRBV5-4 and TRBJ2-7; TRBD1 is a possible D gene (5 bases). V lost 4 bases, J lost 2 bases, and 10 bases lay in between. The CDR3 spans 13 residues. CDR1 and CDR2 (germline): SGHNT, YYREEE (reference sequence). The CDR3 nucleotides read TGTGCCAGCAGCAAAGACAGACCCTACGAGCAGTACTTC. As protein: CASSKDRPYEQYF.

For the CDR3, the DNA is TGTGCCAGCAGCGCGGACAGCTATGGCTACACCTTC. It encodes CASSADSYGYTF. The genes are TRBV5-5 and TRBJ1-2, with a possible D match to TRBD1 (6 bases). V lost 4 bases, J lost 4 bases, and 8 bases lay in between. The CDR3 runs 12 residues. Per germline, CDR1 SGHKS and CDR2 YYEKEE (reference sequence).

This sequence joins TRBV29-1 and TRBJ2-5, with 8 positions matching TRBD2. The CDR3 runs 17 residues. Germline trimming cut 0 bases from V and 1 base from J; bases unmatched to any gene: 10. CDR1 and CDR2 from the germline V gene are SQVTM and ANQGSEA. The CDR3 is CSVEDRKTSGTQETQYF. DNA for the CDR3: TGCAGCGTTGAAGATCGGAAAACTAGCGGTACCCAAGAGACCCAGTACTTC. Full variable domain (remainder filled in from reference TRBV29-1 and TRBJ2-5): SAVISQKPSRDICQRGTSLTIQCQVDSQVTMMFWYRQQPGQSLTLIATANQGSEATYESGFVIDKFPISRPNLTFSTLTVSNMSPEDSSIYLCSVEDRKTSGTQETQYFGPGTRLLVL.

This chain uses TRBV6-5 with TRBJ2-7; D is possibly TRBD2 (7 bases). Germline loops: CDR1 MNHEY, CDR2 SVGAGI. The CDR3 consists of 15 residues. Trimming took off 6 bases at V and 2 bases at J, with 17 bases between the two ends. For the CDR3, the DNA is TGTGCCAGCAGAGGGGGGGAGAGGTGGACCTACGAGCAGTACTTC. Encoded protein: CASRGGERWTYEQYF.

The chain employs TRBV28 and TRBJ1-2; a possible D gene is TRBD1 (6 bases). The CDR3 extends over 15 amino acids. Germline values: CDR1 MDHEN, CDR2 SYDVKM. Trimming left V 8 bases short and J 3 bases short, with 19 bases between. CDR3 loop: CASDRAGERDYGYTF. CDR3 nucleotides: TGTGCCAGCGATCGGGCAGGGGAGAGGGACTATGGCTACACCTTC.

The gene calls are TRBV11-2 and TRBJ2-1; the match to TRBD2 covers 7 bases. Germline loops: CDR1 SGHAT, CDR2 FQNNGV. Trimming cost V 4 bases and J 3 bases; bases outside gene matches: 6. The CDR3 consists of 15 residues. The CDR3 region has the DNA TGTGCCAGCAGCTCCGCTAGCGGACACTACAATGAGCAGTTCTTC. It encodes CASSSASGHYNEQFF.

This CDR3 reads CASGEGAGNYGYTF. For the CDR3, the DNA is TGTGCCAGCGGCGAGGGGGCGGGTAACTATGGCTACACCTTC. The chain couples TRBV28 to TRBJ1-2, with 7 nucleotides matching TRBD1. V lost 8 bases and J lost 1; bases outside the gene matches: 7. This CDR3 has 14 amino acids. Germline CDR1 and CDR2: MDHEN and SYDVKM.